One and the same sample provided the 20 T cell receptor beta chains below, sequenced in a study of cytomegalovirus exposure and HLA in healthy donors. This PCR relied on a set of 60 Vbeta primers and 13 Jbeta primers. The data were produced by immunoSEQ multiplex PCR, yet TCRdb's version contains in-frame clones alone and is incomplete. The sample records over 150,000 clones, around four fifths being singletons. The source material was PBMCs. The receptors stem from a woman between 50 and 59 years old in good health and CMV-seropositive.

The rearrangement joins TRBV10-3 to TRBJ1-2; 7 bases line up with TRBD1. From germline, CDR1 is ENHRY and CDR2 SYGVKD. Germline trimming cut 2 bases from V and 7 bases from J; bases unmatched to any gene: 7. The CDR3 loop spans 14 amino acids. The CDR3 here is CAISETGERSGYTF. The DNA of the CDR3 is TGTGCCATCAGTGAGACAGGGGAGCGGAGTGGCTACACCTTC.

The rearrangement links TRBV4-1 to TRBJ2-1; a possible D gene is TRBD1 (6 bases). Trimming removed 0 bases at V and 6 bases at J, with 9 bases between. CDR3 size: 14 residues. In germline, CDR1 is MGHRA, CDR2 YSYEKL. CDR3 sequence reads: CASSQDWGPNEQFF. The CDR3 region has the DNA TGCGCCAGCAGCCAAGATTGGGGGCCCAATGAGCAGTTCTTC.

The chain couples TRBV5-1 to TRBJ1-2; TRBD1 matches 8 bases. From germline, CDR1 is SGHRS and CDR2 YFSETQ. This CDR3 has 17 residues. V lost 4 bases and J lost 2; bases outside the gene matches: 13. The CDR3 DNA reads as TGCGCCAGCAGCCAACTCATTGGACAGGGAGACAACTATGGCTACACCTTC. As protein: CASSQLIGQGDNYGYTF.

In the case of this clone: One junction end does not reproduce the germline sequence, and a read error may be involved. CDR3 region: CSSSLAGTSGGQFF. The CDR3 region has the DNA TGTTCCAGCAGCTTAGCGGGGACTAGCGGGGGTCAGTTCTTC. V is TRBV7-9 and J is TRBJ2-1; 14 bases are shared with TRBD2. The CDR3 has 14 amino acids. Germline CDR1 and CDR2: SEHNR and FQNEAQ (reference sequence).

The chain uses TRBV9 and TRBJ1-3; possibly TRBD1 for D (5 bases). CDR1 and CDR2 (germline): SGDLS, YYNGEE. The V end was cut by 0 bases, the J end by 1 base, with 5 bases between. The CDR3 runs 14 residues. Here the CDR3 reads CASSVEGSGNTIYF. CDR3 sequence (DNA): TGTGCCAGCAGCGTAGAGGGGTCTGGAAACACCATATATTTT.

V gene TRBV4-3 combines with J gene TRBJ2-3; 10 bases are shared with TRBD2. CDR1 and CDR2 from the germline V gene are LGHNA and YSLEER. The J segment lost 4 bases and the V segment lost 0 bases, leaving 10 bases of the junction unmatched. This CDR3 spans 18 amino acids. CDR3 sequence: CASSQDRVAGGVADTQYF. As DNA, the CDR3 is TGCGCCAGCAGCCAAGATAGGGTAGCGGGGGGAGTGGCAGATACGCAGTATTTT.

This clone has just one count. V is TRBV5-1 and J is TRBJ1-3; TRBD1 is a possible D gene (6 bases). The CDR3 loop spans 15 amino acids. Germline V CDR1 and CDR2: SGHRS, YFSETQ. V lost 0 bases to trimming and J lost 8 bases, with 15 bases between them. The CDR3 spells CASSLARGAGDTIYF. The CDR3 bases are TGCGCCAGCAGCTTGGCCAGGGGCGCTGGTGACACCATATATTTT.

J is TRBJ1-4 and V is TRBV5-1, with D tentatively TRBD1 (5 bases). Looked up from germline, CDR1 is SGHRS and CDR2 is YFSETQ. This CDR3 spans 18 amino acids. V was pared by 0 bases and J by 4 bases, with 19 bases between. The CDR3 reads CASSLDDIAQGHNEKLFF. The CDR3 bases are TGCGCCAGCAGCTTGGACGACATCGCCCAGGGTCATAATGAAAAACTGTTTTTT.

The V gene is TRBV4-3, the J gene TRBJ1-1; D is ambiguous. Germline V gives CDR1 LGHNA, CDR2 YSLEER. The CDR3 runs 13 residues. The germline V and J ends were trimmed by 2 bases and 5 bases, with 9 bases remaining between them. The CDR3 DNA reads as TGCGCCAGCAGCCAAACCGGGAGGACTGAAGCTTTCTTT. This sequence encodes CASSQTGRTEAFF.

The chain carries TRBV7-6 and TRBJ2-5, with a weak D call TRBD2 (5 bases). CDR3 length: 15 residues. Trimming cost V 0 bases and J 4 bases, with 12 bases left between them. Germline CDR1 is SGHVS and CDR2 is FNYEAQ. As DNA, the CDR3 is TGTGCCAGCAGCTTAGCCCCCGGACGGGGAGAGACCCAGTACTTC. Translated: CASSLAPGRGETQYF.

This chain connects TRBV15 to TRBJ1-1, with no clear D. This CDR3 spans 15 amino acids. The ends were cut back, 0 bases at V and 1 base at J, with 9 bases in the middle. CDR1 LNHNV and CDR2 YYDKDF come from the germline V gene (reference sequence). CDR3: CATSRDRVENTEAFF. The CDR3 DNA reads as TGTGCCACCAGCAGAGATCGGGTAGAGAACACTGAAGCTTTCTTT.

This clone showed up just once. The rearrangement uses TRBV20-1 and TRBJ2-1; TRBD2 might be the D (5 bases). The CDR3 sequence is 11 residues long. V lost 1 base, J lost 16 bases, and 14 bases lay in between. Germline V gives CDR1 DFQATT, CDR2 SNEGSKA (reference sequence). The CDR3 nucleotides are TGCAGTGCTAGAGCGAGAGCGGTACGATTCTTC. Translated, it gives CSARARAVRFF.

V and J are TRBV6-6 and TRBJ1-1; no firm D call. This CDR3 is 12 amino acids long. V lost 7 bases and J 1 base, leaving 7 bases between the germline ends. Germline assignment: CDR1 MNHNY and CDR2 SVGAGI (reference sequence). DNA for the CDR3: TGTGCCAGCATGGGAGGGAACACTGAAGCTTTCTTT. It specifies CASMGGNTEAFF.

This chain uses TRBV2 with TRBJ1-2, with TRBD1 matching 8 bases. CDR3 length: 13 residues. The germline V gene encodes CDR1 SNHLY and CDR2 FYNNEI. The junction had 3 bases not matched to a gene; V was cut back by 5 bases and J by 4 bases. The DNA of the CDR3 is TGTGCCAGCAGTAACACAGGGGGCTATGGCTACACCTTC. The encoded protein is CASSNTGGYGYTF.

The genes are TRBV7-9 and TRBJ2-7; D is possibly TRBD2 (6 bases). Germline V CDR1 and CDR2: SEHNR, FQNEAQ (reference sequence). CDR3 size: 13 residues. Trimming removed 10 bases from V and 1 base from J, with 14 bases in between. This CDR3 is CATLRLDSYEQYF. CDR3 DNA: TGTGCCACCCTTCGACTAGATTCCTACGAGCAGTACTTC.

This chain joins TRBV4-2 and TRBJ2-2, with 7 bases matching TRBD2. The length of the CDR3 is 17 residues. Per germline, CDR1 LGHNA and CDR2 YNFKEQ. The V gene end was trimmed by 3 bases and the J gene end by 0 bases; junction bases not matched to a gene: 7. The CDR3 protein is CASSHPSGGANTGELFF. The CDR3 DNA reads as TGTGCCAGCAGCCATCCTAGCGGAGGGGCGAACACCGGGGAGCTGTTTTTT.

This chain links TRBV7-2 with TRBJ2-5; D gene uncertain. V was pared by 1 base and J by 5 bases, with 11 bases between. The CDR3 runs 14 residues. CDR1 SGHTA and CDR2 FQGNSA come from the germline V gene. The CDR3 nucleotides are TGTGCCAGCAGCTTAGGCCCTGCGGTGGAGACCCAGTACTTC. Protein: CASSLGPAVETQYF.

This clone was found a few times. The rearrangement uses TRBV7-8 and TRBJ1-3, with no clear D. Trimming removed 3 bases at V and 3 bases at J, with 12 bases between. From germline, CDR1 is SGHVS and CDR2 FQNEAQ. This CDR3 region has 15 residues. The CDR3 nucleotides read TGTGCCAGCAGCTTGGGAGGGATACTTGGAAACACCATATATTTT. This encodes CASSLGGILGNTIYF.

J is TRBJ1-5 and V is TRBV6-6; a possible D gene is TRBD1 (6 bases). V lost 7 bases, J lost 10 bases, and 20 bases lay in between. The CDR3 length is 14 residues. Per germline, CDR1 MNHNY and CDR2 SVGAGI (reference sequence). CDR3 DNA: TGTGCCAGCACCACTACAGGGTTAAGTCCCCCCCAGCATTTT. Protein product: CASTTTGLSPPQHF.

The chain links TRBV5-1 to TRBJ1-4; 10 bases map to TRBD1. The CDR3 extends over 17 amino acids. V gave up 7 bases and J gave up 4 bases; unmatched junction bases: 13. Looked up from germline, CDR1 is SGHRS and CDR2 is YFSETQ. The DNA of the CDR3 is TGCGCCAGCCGACAGGGGGCATTCCCAGGCATTAATGAAAAACTGTTTTTT. Its protein product is CASRQGAFPGINEKLFF. The entire variable domain, with the rest obtained from reference TRBV5-1 and TRBJ1-4, is as follows: KAGVTQTPRYLIKTRGQQVTLSCSPISGHRSVSWYQQTPGQGLQFLFEYFSETQRNKGNFPGRFSGRQFSNSRSEMNVSTLELGDSALYLCASRQGAFPGINEKLFFGSGTQLSVL.